The 26 T cell receptor beta chains below were found in one sample sequenced in a study of beta chain features in type 1 diabetes. The study's findings and limits: A moderate, significant TCRB CDR3 shortening appeared in type 1 diabetes across four CD4+ subsets.

Expressed TCRB transcripts were sequenced because the entire RNA isolate underwent reverse transcription. Measured with immunoSEQ multiplex PCR; TCRdb has only the in-frame clones, and not every one. The sample holds about 660,000 clones; 11% to 15% are singletons and the top ten take just under 0.04%. Antigens for these TCRs are unknown. Input material: naive CD4+ T cells from blood. The receptors were gathered from a man aged 18 to 30 with type 1 diabetes.

This clone was seen a few times. The chain joins TRBV21-1 to TRBJ2-2; the D call TRBD2 from the table was never checked on the DNA. TRBV21-1 is a known pseudogene. The CDR3 totals 17 residues. CDR3 residues: CASSKGSAGANTGELFF. Written as DNA, the CDR3 is TGTGCCAGCAGCAAAGGAAGCGCGGGGGCGAACACCGGGGAGCTGTTTTTT.

In this sample, this clone turned up a few times. The chain couples TRBV7-9 to TRBJ2-2; D is undetermined. Germline V gene data show CDR1 as SEHNR and CDR2 as FQNEAQ (reference sequence). The length of the CDR3 is 15 residues. V was pared by 0 bases and J by 5 bases, with 10 bases between. The CDR3 DNA reads as TGTGCCAGCAGCTTAGCGCGAGTTCAAACCGGGGAGCTGTTTTTT. Residues: CASSLARVQTGELFF. Full variable domain (remainder filled in from reference TRBV7-9 and TRBJ2-2): DTGVSQNPRHKITKRGQNVTFRCDPISEHNRLYWYRQTLGQGPEFLTYFQNEAQLEKSRLLSDRFSAERPKGSFSTLEIQRTEQGDSAMYLCASSLARVQTGELFFGEGSRLTVL.

The chain carries TRBV19 and TRBJ2-3; D is undetermined. This CDR3 is built from 12 residues. Trimming stripped 5 bases from V and 5 bases from J, with 8 bases between. Germline lookup yields CDR1 LNHDA and CDR2 SQIVND (reference sequence). The CDR3 nucleotides are TGTGCCAGTAGTCTTCTAGGAGATACGCAGTATTTT. Its translation: CASSLLGDTQYF.

This clone was detected a few times. This chain connects TRBV4-2 to TRBJ2-3, with a weak D call TRBD2 (6 bases). Trimming stripped 7 bases from V and 1 base from J, with 12 bases between. Per the germline V gene, CDR1 is LGHNA and CDR2 is YNFKEQ. The CDR3 runs 14 residues. DNA of the CDR3: TGTGCCAGCAACTCGGGAGCCCGCACAGATACGCAGTATTTT. Its protein is CASNSGARTDTQYF.

This clone occurred a few times. The V gene is TRBV14, the J gene TRBJ2-3; weak D call: TRBD2 (6 bases). CDR3 length: 16 residues. With 1 base removed from V and 2 bases from J, the gap between germline ends came to 13 bases. CDR1 is SGHDN and CDR2 is FVKESK in the germline V gene. The CDR3 region has the DNA TGTGCCAGCAGCCAAGGTTCGGGACTCAACACAGATACGCAGTATTTT. Protein sequence: CASSQGSGLNTDTQYF.

The table lists this clone with a few counts. Other nucleotide sequences from this sample produce the same CDR3. The chain employs TRBV15 and TRBJ2-7, with unresolved D. V lost 4 bases to trimming and J lost 4 bases, with 14 bases between them. Germline V gives CDR1 LNHNV, CDR2 YYDKDF (reference sequence). This CDR3 has 14 amino acids. The CDR3 sequence is CATSKHGQTYEQYF. CDR3 DNA: TGTGCCACCAGCAAACACGGTCAGACTTACGAGCAGTACTTC.

The chain links TRBV9 to TRBJ1-1, with unresolved D. This CDR3 is 15 amino acids long. Germline-derived CDR1 and CDR2 are SGDLS and YYNGEE. The V gene lost 3 bases and the J gene lost 0 bases, with 12 bases spanning the gap. This CDR3 is CASSENWKMNTEAFF. The CDR3 bases are TGTGCCAGCAGCGAGAATTGGAAAATGAACACTGAAGCTTTCTTT.

The genes are TRBV5-1 and TRBJ1-1, with D possibly TRBD1 on 5 matching bases. Trimming cost V 6 bases and J 2 bases, with 11 bases left between them. The CDR3 spans 13 residues. Germline assignment: CDR1 SGHRS and CDR2 YFSETQ. This CDR3 is CASMSTDNTEAFF. The DNA of the CDR3 is TGCGCCAGCATGTCGACAGACAACACTGAAGCTTTCTTT.

This clone was counted between two and nine times. The chain combines TRBV28 with TRBJ1-1, with no clear D. V was shortened by 6 bases and J by 3 bases, with 14 bases between the two germline ends. This CDR3 comprises 14 residues. Germline CDR1 MDHEN, CDR2 SYDVKM. The CDR3 region is CASSPYQGDTEAFF. The CDR3 coding sequence is TGTGCCAGCAGCCCTTATCAAGGAGACACTGAAGCTTTCTTT.

The chain is built from TRBV16 and TRBJ1-2; D gene unclear. The CDR3 is 15 amino acids. Deletions cut 4 bases from V and 8 bases from J, with 20 bases between. From germline, CDR1 is KGHSY and CDR2 FQNENV. The DNA for the CDR3 is TGTGCCAGCAGCCTTACCGGACTGACTAGTCTCGGCTACACCTTC. The encoded protein is CASSLTGLTSLGYTF.

The gene calls are TRBV5-4 and TRBJ2-1; weak D call: TRBD1 (6 bases). Germline V gene data show CDR1 as SGHNT and CDR2 as YYREEE (reference sequence). Deletions cut 6 bases from V and 2 bases from J, with 12 bases between. This CDR3 comprises 14 residues. The CDR3 protein is CASNPTGPYNEQFF. CDR3 in DNA: TGTGCCAGCAACCCGACAGGTCCCTACAATGAGCAGTTCTTC.

This clone was seen more than once but under ten times. One end of the junction is discordant with germline, which a read error may explain. The chain joins TRBV30 to TRBJ1-3; D may be TRBD1 (5 bases). The CDR3 is 11 residues long. The germline V gene has CDR1 GTSNPN and CDR2 SVGIG (reference sequence). CDR3 sequence (DNA): TGTGCCTGGAGTGTACTAGGGGACCTTAATTTT. Its translation: CAWSVLGDLNF.

To note about this clone: Other nucleotide sequences in the sample specify the same CDR3. The chain has TRBV5-1 and TRBJ1-1; TRBD1 matches 9 bases. Germline CDR1 and CDR2: SGHRS and YFSETQ. The J segment lost 5 bases and the V segment lost 4 bases, leaving 6 bases of the junction unmatched. CDR3 length equals 14 residues. The CDR3 spells CASSPQGAGTEAFF. CDR3 DNA sequence: TGCGCCAGCAGCCCACAGGGGGCAGGGACTGAAGCTTTCTTT. The full variable domain, its missing parts supplied by reference TRBV5-1 and TRBJ1-1, is KAGVTQTPRYLIKTRGQQVTLSCSPISGHRSVSWYQQTPGQGLQFLFEYFSETQRNKGNFPGRFSGRQFSNSRSEMNVSTLELGDSALYLCASSPQGAGTEAFFGQGTRLTVV.

The CDR3 reads CASSYSGTGSHEQYF. Written as DNA, the CDR3 is TGTGCCAGCAGTTACTCCGGGACAGGGAGTCACGAGCAGTACTTC. The chain combines TRBV6-5 with TRBJ2-7, with TRBD1 matching over 9 bases. Trimming removed 0 bases from V and 5 bases from J; junction bases left unmatched: 5. Germline V CDR1 and CDR2: MNHEY, SVGAGI. The CDR3 is 15 residues long.

This clone has just a few counts. The chain carries TRBV13 and TRBJ2-2; no reliable D call. The V end was cut by 5 bases, the J end by 5 bases, with 9 bases between. The germline V gene encodes CDR1 PRHDT and CDR2 FYEKMQ (reference sequence). This CDR3 region has 13 residues. CDR3 amino acids: CASSPVRTGELFF. CDR3 in DNA: TGTGCCAGCAGCCCGGTGCGGACCGGGGAGCTGTTTTTT.

This clone was picked up a small number of times. Other DNA sequences in this specimen translate into the identical CDR3. The V call is TRBV30, the J call TRBJ1-1; the match to TRBD1 covers 8 bases. The V gene's germline CDR1 is GTSNPN and CDR2 SVGIG (reference sequence). Unmatched junction bases numbered 2, after V lost 7 bases and J lost 1 base. This CDR3 spans 12 amino acids. The CDR3 region has the DNA TGTGCCTCTGGACAGGGGAACACTGAAGCTTTCTTT. Its protein product is CASGQGNTEAFF. Looking up the rest from reference TRBV30 and TRBJ1-1 gives the full variable domain: SQTIHQWPATLVQPVGSPLSLECTVEGTSNPNLYWYRQAAGRGLQLLFYSVGIGQISSEVPQNLSASRPQDRQFILSSKKLLLSDSGFYLCASGQGNTEAFFGQGTRLTVV.

The V gene is TRBV7-2, the J gene TRBJ1-2; D is unresolved. This CDR3 has 15 residues. Germline V lookup: CDR1 SGHTA, CDR2 FQGNSA. With 1 base removed from V and 3 bases from J, the gap between germline ends came to 12 bases. CDR3 region: CASSLGGRTDYGYTF. The CDR3 nucleotides read TGTGCCAGCAGCTTAGGCGGGCGAACGGACTATGGCTACACCTTC.

V usage is TRBV28 and J usage is TRBJ1-2; the D gene is possibly TRBD1 (6 bases). CDR1 and CDR2 (germline): MDHEN, SYDVKM. This CDR3 has 14 residues. Deletions cut 5 bases from V and 8 bases from J, with 18 bases between. CDR3 sequence: CASSRVPGAEGYTF. The DNA for the CDR3 is TGTGCCAGCAGTCGCGTCCCAGGGGCGGAGGGCTACACCTTC.

V and J are TRBV9 and TRBJ2-5; the match to TRBD2 covers 9 bases. There are 17 residues in the CDR3. Per the germline V gene, CDR1 is SGDLS and CDR2 is YYNGEE. After removal of 0 bases from V and 4 bases from J, the junction contained 10 bases not matched to a gene. CDR3 coding DNA: TGTGCCAGCAGCGTAGCGGCTAGCGGGATGATCCCAGAGACCCAGTACTTC. Translating it yields CASSVAASGMIPETQYF.

DNA for the CDR3: TGTGCCAGCGGACAGGGGGCGAGAGGCTACACCTTC. Its protein is CASGQGARGYTF. V gene TRBV28 combines with J gene TRBJ1-2; TRBD1 matches at 11 bases. With V trimmed by 8 bases and J by 8 bases, 4 bases remained unmatched. Germline loops: CDR1 MDHEN, CDR2 SYDVKM. This CDR3 has 12 amino acids.

This clone was seen more than once but under ten times. The genes are TRBV18 and TRBJ1-4, with D perhaps TRBD1 (6 bases). The CDR3 has 14 amino acids. V was clipped by 3 bases and J by 7 bases, with 12 bases between them. Germline V gene lookup returns CDR1 KGHSH and CDR2 LQKENI. The CDR3 DNA sequence: TGTGCCAGCTCACCTTACAGGGTGGGTGAAAAACTGTTTTTT. Protein sequence: CASSPYRVGEKLFF.

This clone was detected a few times. The V call is TRBV30, the J call TRBJ2-7; D perhaps matches TRBD1 (5 bases). V was trimmed by 0 bases and J by 0 bases, leaving 9 bases between them. Germline-derived CDR1 and CDR2 are GTSNPN and SVGIG (reference sequence). The CDR3 covers 14 residues. CDR3 nucleotides: TGTGCCTGGAGTGTACAGGACACCTCCTACGAGCAGTACTTC. Protein product: CAWSVQDTSYEQYF.

The chain's CDR3 is CASSQGTSGVEGYTF. CDR3 nucleotides: TGTGCCAGCAGCCAAGGGACCTCGGGGGTTGAGGGCTACACCTTC. The rearrangement joins TRBV4-2 to TRBJ1-2; a weak D match, TRBD1 (5 bases). Germline CDR1 reads LGHNA; CDR2 reads YNFKEQ. V shed 1 base and J shed 8 bases, with 17 bases lying between them. The CDR3 contains 15 residues.

This clone was seen only a few times. The chain links TRBV5-1 to TRBJ2-1; D is perhaps TRBD2 (5 bases). The CDR3 is made up of 13 amino acids. V lost 9 bases to trimming and J lost 7 bases, with 17 bases between them. CDR1 and CDR2 from the germline V gene are SGHRS and YFSETQ. The chain's CDR3 is CATLIASSNEQFF. CDR3 in DNA: TGCGCCACCCTTATAGCGTCGTCGAATGAGCAGTTCTTC.

This chain uses TRBV30 with TRBJ2-7; 8 nucleotides line up with TRBD2. The trim removed 8 bases at V and 3 bases at J, leaving 9 bases unmatched. CDR1 is GTSNPN, CDR2 SVGIG, per germline (reference sequence). The CDR3 sequence is 13 residues long. The CDR3 DNA is TGTGCCGGACTGACGGGAGGGCGCTACGAGCAGTACTTC. Translating gives CAGLTGGRYEQYF.

The chain joins TRBV18 to TRBJ1-5; tentatively, D is TRBD1 (5 bases). The CDR3 runs to 15 residues. Germline loops: CDR1 KGHSH, CDR2 LQKENI. Trimming took off 6 bases at V and 2 bases at J, with 14 bases between the two ends. CDR3 amino acids: CASSGRAEGNQPQHF. DNA of the CDR3: TGTGCCAGCTCGGGCAGGGCTGAGGGCAATCAGCCCCAGCATTTT.